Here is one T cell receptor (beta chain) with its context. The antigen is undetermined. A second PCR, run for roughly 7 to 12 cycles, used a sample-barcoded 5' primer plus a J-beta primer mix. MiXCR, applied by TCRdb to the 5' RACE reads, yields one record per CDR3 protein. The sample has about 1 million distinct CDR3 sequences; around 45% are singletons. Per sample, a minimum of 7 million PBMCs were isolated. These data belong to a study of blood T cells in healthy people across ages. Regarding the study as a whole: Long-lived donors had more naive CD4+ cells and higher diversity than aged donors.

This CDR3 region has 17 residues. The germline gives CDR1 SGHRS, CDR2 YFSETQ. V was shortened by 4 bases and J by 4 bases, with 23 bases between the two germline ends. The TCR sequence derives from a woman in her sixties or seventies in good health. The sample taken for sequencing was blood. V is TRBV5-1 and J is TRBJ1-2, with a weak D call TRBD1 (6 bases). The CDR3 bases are TGCGCCAGCAGCCGTCAAGGAGCCGGGACAATAAGCTATGGCTACACCTTC. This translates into CASSRQGAGTISYGYTF.